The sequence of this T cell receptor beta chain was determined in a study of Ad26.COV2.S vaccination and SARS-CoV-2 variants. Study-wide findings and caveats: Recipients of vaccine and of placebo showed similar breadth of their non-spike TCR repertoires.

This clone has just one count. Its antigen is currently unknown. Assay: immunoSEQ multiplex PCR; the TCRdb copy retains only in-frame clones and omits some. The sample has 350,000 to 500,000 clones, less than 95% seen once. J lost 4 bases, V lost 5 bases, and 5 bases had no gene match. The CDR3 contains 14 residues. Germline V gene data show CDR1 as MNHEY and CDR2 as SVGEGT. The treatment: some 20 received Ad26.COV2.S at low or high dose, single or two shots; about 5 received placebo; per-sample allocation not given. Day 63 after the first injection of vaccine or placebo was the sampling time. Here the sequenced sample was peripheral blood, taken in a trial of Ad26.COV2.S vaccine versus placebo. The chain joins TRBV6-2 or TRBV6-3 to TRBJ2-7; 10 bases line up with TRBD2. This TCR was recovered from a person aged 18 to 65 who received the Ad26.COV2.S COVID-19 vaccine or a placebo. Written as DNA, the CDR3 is TGTGCCAGCAGTCTCCATAGCGGGAGGTACGAGCAGTACTTC. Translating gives CASSLHSGRYEQYF.